The 20 T cell receptor beta chains below come from one sample, sequenced in a study of blood T cell repertoires in COVID-19. The data were produced by immunoSEQ multiplex PCR, yet TCRdb's version contains in-frame clones alone and is incomplete. The table includes over 30,000 clones, 85% to 90% detected once. The source material was peripheral blood. The receptors originated from an older woman with active COVID-19.

The V and J genes are TRBV19 and TRBJ2-3; 12 bases fit TRBD2. The CDR3 runs 14 residues. Germline CDR1 LNHDA, CDR2 SQIVND (reference sequence). Losses at the gene ends were 5 bases for V and 4 bases for J; bases not matched to a gene: 1. The CDR3 region is CASSRTSGADTQYF. In DNA form, the CDR3 reads TGTGCCAGTAGTCGGACTAGCGGGGCAGATACGCAGTATTTT.

The chain has TRBV2 and TRBJ2-2, with D possibly being TRBD1 (6 bases). CDR1 and CDR2 from the germline V gene are SNHLY and FYNNEI. V was clipped by 4 bases and J by 6 bases, with 12 bases between them. The CDR3 spans 14 residues. CDR3 protein: CASSVQGRAGELFF. The CDR3 DNA sequence: TGTGCCAGCAGTGTCCAGGGGCGGGCCGGGGAGCTGTTTTTT.

This chain connects TRBV5-1 to TRBJ2-1; D is undetermined. This CDR3 comprises 13 residues. Per the germline V gene, CDR1 is SGHRS and CDR2 is YFSETQ. The germline V and J ends were trimmed by 4 bases and 1 base, with 6 bases remaining between them. Here the CDR3 DNA reads TGCGCCAGCAGCCCCCGGTCCTACAATGAGCAGTTCTTC. This codes for CASSPRSYNEQFF.

The chain is built from TRBV5-1 and TRBJ1-2; D is undetermined. V was clipped by 4 bases and J by 4 bases, with 14 bases between them. The CDR3 is made up of 14 amino acids. Germline loops: CDR1 SGHRS, CDR2 YFSETQ. The CDR3 DNA reads as TGCGCCAGCAGCCCCGAGGGTGCTTTCTATGGCTACACCTTC. This encodes CASSPEGAFYGYTF.

CDR3 sequence: CASSFLALVDEQFF. In DNA form, the CDR3 reads TGTGCCAGCAGTTTTTTGGCCCTCGTTGATGAGCAGTTCTTC. The chain couples TRBV28 to TRBJ2-1; D call uncertain. CDR3 length equals 14 residues. Trimming left V 3 bases short and J 8 bases short, with 14 bases between. Looked up from germline, CDR1 is MDHEN and CDR2 is SYDVKM. Full variable domain (outside the CDR3, taken from reference TRBV28 and TRBJ2-1): DVKVTQSSRYLVKRTGEKVFLECVQDMDHENMFWYRQDPGLGLRLIYFSYDVKMKEKGDIPEGYSVSREKKERFSLILESASTNQTSMYLCASSFLALVDEQFFGPGTRLTVL.

This chain links TRBV5-1 with TRBJ2-1; weak D call: TRBD2 (6 bases). Trimming took 0 bases from V and 0 from J, leaving 7 bases between them. Germline assignment: CDR1 SGHRS and CDR2 YFSETQ. The CDR3 has 15 residues. The DNA for the CDR3 is TGCGCCAGCAGCTTGGAGACTAGCTCCTACAATGAGCAGTTCTTC. It is translated as CASSLETSSYNEQFF.

The chain links TRBV9 to TRBJ2-3, with TRBD1 identical over 10 bases. The germline V gene encodes CDR1 SGDLS and CDR2 YYNGEE. CDR3 length: 15 residues. J lost 4 bases, V lost 3 bases, and 5 bases had no gene match. This CDR3 is CASSATGGRADTQYF. Here the CDR3 DNA reads TGTGCCAGCAGCGCGACAGGGGGCAGGGCAGATACGCAGTATTTT.

A few counts support this clone. The J gene is TRBJ1-5, the V gene TRBV7-2; tentative D call: TRBD1 (6 bases). V was cut by 5 bases and J by 3 bases, with 17 bases left in between. The CDR3 has 16 residues. CDR1 SGHTA and CDR2 FQGNSA come from the germline V gene. The CDR3 reads CASSPDRPGPNQPQHF. CDR3 in DNA: TGTGCCAGCAGCCCAGACAGGCCCGGACCCAATCAGCCCCAGCATTTT.

The rearrangement links TRBV20-1 to TRBJ1-1; tentative D call: TRBD1 (5 bases). Germline V CDR1 and CDR2: DFQATT, SNEGSKA (reference sequence). The V and J ends lost 3 bases and 5 bases respectively, with 13 bases between them. CDR3 length: 13 residues. CDR3 sequence: CSASPQGGTEAFF. The DNA for the CDR3 is TGCAGTGCTAGTCCGCAGGGAGGGACTGAAGCTTTCTTT.

The rearrangement links TRBV30 to TRBJ2-5; a weak D match, TRBD2 (5 bases). This CDR3 has 15 amino acids. Germline CDR1 is GTSNPN and CDR2 is SVGIG (reference sequence). The V end lost 2 bases, the J end lost 4 bases, and 17 bases lay between the germline ends. CDR3 in DNA: TGTGCCTGGAGTACCCGGGAACCCGGGCCAGAGACCCAGTACTTC. This gives the protein CAWSTREPGPETQYF.

The V and J genes are TRBV18 and TRBJ2-5; possible D gene TRBD1, 5 bases. V lost 4 bases and J 2 bases, leaving 14 bases between the germline ends. CDR3 length: 15 amino acids. The germline V gene encodes CDR1 KGHSH and CDR2 LQKENI. Here the CDR3 reads CASSLTGPEQETQYF. The CDR3 coding sequence is TGTGCCAGCTCACTCACAGGACCTGAGCAAGAGACCCAGTACTTC.

The chain has TRBV6-9 and TRBJ2-7; D not resolved. Trimming cost V 4 bases and J 0 bases, with 10 bases left between them. This CDR3 has 14 amino acids. Germline CDR1 is MNHGY and CDR2 is SVAAGI. CDR3 nucleotides: TGTGCCAGCAGTTCCCGACATTGCTCCTACGAGCAGTACTTC. As protein: CASSSRHCSYEQYF.

CDR3 in amino acids: CASSINSLAGRTDTQYF. CDR3 sequence (DNA): TGTGCCAGTAGTATTAATTCGTTGGCGGGACGCACAGATACGCAGTATTTT. V is TRBV19 and J is TRBJ2-3, with TRBD2 as a possible D gene (6 bases). V shed 3 bases and J shed 1 base, with 17 bases lying between them. The CDR3 consists of 17 residues. Per the germline V gene, CDR1 is LNHDA and CDR2 is SQIVND (reference sequence).

The chain has TRBV11-2 and TRBJ2-3; D unresolved. Trimming left V 1 base short and J 5 bases short, with 7 bases between. The CDR3 is 13 residues long. Germline V lookup: CDR1 SGHAT, CDR2 FQNNGV. The CDR3 sequence: CASSLGAIDTQYF. The CDR3 nucleotides read TGTGCCAGCAGCTTAGGGGCGATAGATACGCAGTATTTT.

The V call is TRBV3-1 (or the pseudogene TRBV3-2), the J call TRBJ2-1, with TRBD2 matching 15 bases. The V segment lost 4 bases and the J segment 10 bases; nucleotides outside the gene matches: 11. This CDR3 contains 17 residues. The germline CDR1 and CDR2 sequences are LGHDT and YNNKEL (reference sequence). CDR3 region: CASSRFGLAGGPGEQFF. CDR3 coding DNA: TGTGCCAGCAGCCGATTCGGACTAGCGGGGGGGCCGGGGGAGCAGTTCTTC.

The chain links TRBV24-1 to TRBJ2-1, with D perhaps TRBD1 (7 bases). The ends were cut back, 9 bases at V and 8 bases at J, with 16 bases in the middle. This CDR3 contains 13 residues. From germline, CDR1 is KGHDR and CDR2 SFDVKD. The CDR3 nucleotides read TGTGCCACCCAGGGGGGAAGTCGCGATGAGCAGTTCTTC. Its translation is CATQGGSRDEQFF.

The gene calls are TRBV6-5 and TRBJ2-7; the match to TRBD2 covers 11 bases. This CDR3 has 14 amino acids. V lost 7 bases, J lost 3 bases, and 5 bases stayed unmatched. Germline-derived CDR1 and CDR2 are MNHEY and SVGAGI. CDR3 loop: CASTRLAGSYEQYF. The CDR3, as DNA: TGTGCCAGCACCAGACTAGCGGGGAGCTACGAGCAGTACTTC.

The chain employs TRBV2 and TRBJ1-2, with 10 bases identical to TRBD1. After removal of 10 bases from V and 4 bases from J, the junction contained 6 bases not matched to a gene. Germline V lookup: CDR1 SNHLY, CDR2 FYNNEI. The CDR3 covers 13 residues. Here the CDR3 reads CATGTGETYGYTF. The CDR3 DNA sequence: TGTGCCACCGGGACAGGGGAAACCTATGGCTACACCTTC.

This chain links TRBV29-1 with TRBJ2-5; TRBD2 matches 14 bases. The CDR3 is 14 residues long. V was clipped by 6 bases and J by 10 bases; unmatched bases: 10. The germline gives CDR1 SQVTM, CDR2 ANQGSEA. This CDR3 reads CSVVPGLAGVGQYF. CDR3 sequence (DNA): TGCAGCGTGGTACCGGGACTAGCGGGGGTCGGCCAGTACTTC.

The V call is TRBV18, the J call TRBJ2-5; 10 nucleotides agree with TRBD1. Germline-derived CDR1 and CDR2 are KGHSH and LQKENI. The junction had 1 base not matched to a gene; V was cut back by 4 bases and J by 2 bases. This CDR3 spans 14 amino acids. The CDR3 region is CASSRTGGQETQYF. The CDR3 nucleotides are TGTGCCAGCTCACGGACAGGGGGTCAAGAGACCCAGTACTTC.